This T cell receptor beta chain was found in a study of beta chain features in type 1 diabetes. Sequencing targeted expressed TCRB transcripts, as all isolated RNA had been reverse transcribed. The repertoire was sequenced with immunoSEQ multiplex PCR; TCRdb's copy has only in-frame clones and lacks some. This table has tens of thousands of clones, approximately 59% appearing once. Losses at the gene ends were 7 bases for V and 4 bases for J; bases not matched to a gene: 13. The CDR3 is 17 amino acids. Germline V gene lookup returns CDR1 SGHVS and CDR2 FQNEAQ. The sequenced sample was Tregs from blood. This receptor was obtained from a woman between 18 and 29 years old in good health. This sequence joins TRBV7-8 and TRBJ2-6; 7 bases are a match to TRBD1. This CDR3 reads CASTKTGTRLGANVLTF. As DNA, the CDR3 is TGTGCCAGCACCAAGACAGGGACCCGTTTAGGGGCCAACGTCCTGACTTTC. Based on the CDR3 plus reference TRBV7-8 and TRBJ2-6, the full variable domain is GAGVSQSPRYKVAKRGQDVALRCDPISGHVSLFWYQQALGQGPEFLTYFQNEAQLDKSGLPSDRFFAERPEGSVSTLKIQRTQQEDSAVYLCASTKTGTRLGANVLTFGAGSRLTVL.